The rows below give T cell receptor beta chains drawn from one sample of a study of blood T cells in healthy people across ages. MiXCR was run by TCRdb on the 5' RACE reads, yielding one entry per CDR3 protein. Of roughly 1,300,000 distinct CDR3 sequences listed, 55% to 75% are singletons. The sequenced sample was blood. These receptors all stem from a man aged 18 to 35 in good health. The CDR3 runs from the conserved cysteine through the conserved F or W. D genes are given only for firm matches. Clone size, where shown, is once, few, many, or a class for clones that have expanded.

V	J	size	D	DNA	CDR3
TRBV5-1	TRBJ1-2	many	-	TGTGCCAGCAGCTTAGGACAAAACTATGGCTACACCTTC	CASSLGQNYGYTF
TRBV5-1	TRBJ1-4	-	TRBD1	TGCGCCAGCAGTTTAAGACAGGGGGCTCAGGAAAAACTGTTTTTT	CASSLRQGAQEKLFF
TRBV29-1	TRBJ2-1	-	-	TGCAGCGTTGGGGCTAGGGAAATCAATGAGCAGTTCTTC	CSVGAREINEQFF
TRBV2	TRBJ2-5	-	-	TGTGCCAGCAGCCACACTAGGATCCAAGAGACCCAGTACTTC	CASSHTRIQETQYF
TRBV12-3/TRBV12-4	TRBJ1-2	-	TRBD1	TGTGCCAGCAGCCCAGACAGGGGGCAAGATAATGGCTACACCTTC	CASSPDRGQDNGYTF
TRBV3-1	TRBJ2-1	-	-	TGTGCCAGCAGCCAAGAGACCGGACAAGCCTACAATGAGCAGTTCTTC	CASSQETGQAYNEQFF
TRBV25-1	TRBJ2-5	-	-	TGTGCCAGCAGTGATCACCCCTGGGAGACCCAGTACTTC	CASSDHPWETQYF
TRBV5-5	TRBJ2-7	-	TRBD1	TGTGCCAGCAGCCCCCTGGGACAGGGCTACGAGCAGTACTTC	CASSPLGQGYEQYF
TRBV5-1	TRBJ2-1	-	TRBD2	TGCGCCAGCTCTACGGGACTATTTTACAATGAGCAGTTCTTC	CASSTGLFYNEQFF
TRBV20-1	TRBJ2-7	few	TRBD2	TGCAGTGCTAGGCTGGGCGGGAGCTATGAGCAGTACTTC	CSARLGGSYEQYF
TRBV14	TRBJ2-1	-	-	TGTGCCAGCAGCCAGGGGACACCTTATTACAATGAGCAGTTCTTC	CASSQGTPYYNEQFF
TRBV7-9	TRBJ2-3	-	-	TGTGCCAGCAGCTCCCCGGGGGCAGGGGCAGATACGCAGTATTTT	CASSSPGAGADTQYF
TRBV13	TRBJ2-7	-	TRBD2	TGTGCCAGCAGCTGGACTAGCGGGGCCTCTCTCTACGAGCAGTACTTC	CASSWTSGASLYEQYF
TRBV3-1	TRBJ1-6	-	TRBD1	TGTGCCAGCAGCCAAGGAGGCAGGGGGTGGGCACCCCTCCACTTT	CASSQGGRGWAPLHF
TRBV10-3	TRBJ1-2	few	-	TGTGCCGGCCGACAGCATTCGGACTATGGCTACACCTTC	CAGRQHSDYGYTF
TRBV5-1	TRBJ2-7	-	TRBD1	TGCGCCAGCAGCTTGGGGGGACAGGCCTCCTACGAGCAGTACTTC	CASSLGGQASYEQYF
TRBV20-1	TRBJ2-1	few	TRBD2	TGCAGTGCTCGGGAGGGACTACCTAACAATGAGCAGTTCTTC	CSAREGLPNNEQFF
TRBV2	TRBJ2-7	few	-	TGTGCCAGCAATCCAGGGACCTACGAGCAGTACTTC	CASNPGTYEQYF
TRBV5-1	TRBJ2-6	-	-	TGCGCCAGCAGCTTGCGGGCAGCAGTCCTCTCTGGGGCCAACGTCCTGACTTTC	CASSLRAAVLSGANVLTF
TRBV3-1	TRBJ1-5	-	-	TGTGCCAGCAGCCAAGATCGGACACGGGGTCAGCCCCAGCATTTT	CASSQDRTRGQPQHF
TRBV14	TRBJ2-5	-	-	TGTGCCAGCAGCTTGATTCCGCCATTGGGGAAGGAGACCCAGTACTTC	CASSLIPPLGKETQYF
TRBV10-3	TRBJ1-1	-	TRBD1	TGTGCCATCAGGGGGGGGACAGGCCCAAACACTGAAGCTTTCTTT	CAIRGGTGPNTEAFF